The next 13 T cell receptor beta chains were all read from a single sample in a study of blood T cell repertoires in COVID-19. Libraries were prepared by immunoSEQ multiplex PCR; TCRdb keeps only in-frame clonotypes and omits some of them. The table lists around 220,000 clones, roughly 84% of them singletons. The sample taken for sequencing was peripheral blood. All receptors derive from a woman in her thirties or forties with active or convalescent COVID-19.

This rearrangement joins TRBV9 to TRBJ1-6, with D unclear. CDR1 SGDLS and CDR2 YYNGEE come from the germline V gene. CDR3 length equals 17 residues. Trimming removed 0 bases from V and 1 base from J, with 11 bases in between. CDR3: CASSVDAGGSYNSPLHF. CDR3 nucleotides: TGTGCCAGCAGCGTAGATGCGGGAGGATCCTATAATTCACCCCTCCACTTT.

The rearrangement joins TRBV7-3 to TRBJ2-6, with D possibly being TRBD1 (6 bases). This CDR3 spans 15 amino acids. CDR1 SGHTA and CDR2 FQGTGA come from the germline V gene. V gave up 2 bases and J gave up 5 bases, with 10 bases separating them. The CDR3 DNA reads as TGTGCCAGCAGCTTATCAGGGGCTCGGGCCAACGTCCTGACTTTC. This sequence encodes CASSLSGARANVLTF.

In this sample, this clone turned up once. CDR3 in amino acids: CASRRSGLSMNTEAFF. The CDR3, as DNA: TGTGCCAGCAGACGCTCGGGACTCTCGATGAACACTGAAGCTTTCTTT. The gene calls are TRBV5-6 and TRBJ1-1; the D gene is possibly TRBD1 (5 bases). The CDR3 has 16 amino acids. The ends were cut back, 5 bases at V and 0 bases at J, with 17 bases in the middle. Germline V gene data show CDR1 as SGHDT and CDR2 as YYEEEE.

This clone was seen more than once but under ten times. The same CDR3 can be traced to other DNA sequences in this sample. This chain connects TRBV7-9 to TRBJ1-3; possible D gene TRBD1, 5 bases. The V gene lost 5 bases and the J gene lost 6 bases, with 11 bases spanning the gap. This CDR3 has 13 residues. Germline lookup yields CDR1 SEHNR and CDR2 FQNEAQ (reference sequence). DNA of the CDR3: TGTGCCAGCAGCCTGGCGGGGGAAAACACCATATATTTT. Translating gives CASSLAGENTIYF.

The chain has TRBV7-3 and TRBJ2-3, with TRBD1 as a possible D gene (7 bases). Germline CDR1 and CDR2: SGHTA and FQGTGA. CDR3 length: 16 amino acids. Trimming left V 5 bases short and J 5 bases short, with 20 bases between. The CDR3 DNA sequence: TGTGCCAGCAGCGCCAGGGGGGACCTCAATAGAGATACGCAGTATTTT. It yields the protein CASSARGDLNRDTQYF.

The CDR3, as DNA: TGTGCCATCAGTGAGCAGCTTCCTAGGGGCGAGCAGTACTTC. Protein sequence: CAISEQLPRGEQYF. The J gene is TRBJ2-7, the V gene TRBV10-3; D is possibly TRBD1 (5 bases). Trimming stripped 2 bases from V and 6 bases from J, with 14 bases between. CDR1 and CDR2 from the germline V gene are ENHRY and SYGVKD. The CDR3 has 14 amino acids.

The V call is TRBV19, the J call TRBJ2-7; D is perhaps TRBD2 (6 bases). The CDR3 loop spans 14 amino acids. The V and J ends lost 4 bases and 3 bases respectively, with 13 bases between them. Germline V gives CDR1 LNHDA, CDR2 SQIVND (reference sequence). CDR3 amino acids: CASSNRETYYEQYF. In DNA form, the CDR3 reads TGTGCCAGTAGTAACCGGGAGACCTACTACGAGCAGTACTTC.

V usage is TRBV6-5 and J usage is TRBJ1-1; a weak D match, TRBD1 (6 bases). This CDR3 has 14 residues. Between the trimmed V and J ends, which lost 4 bases and 1 base, there was a span of 10 bases. Germline V lookup: CDR1 MNHEY, CDR2 SVGAGI. CDR3 protein: CASSLGGGNTEAFF. DNA of the CDR3: TGTGCCAGCAGTTTAGGGGGGGGGAACACTGAAGCTTTCTTT.

This chain connects TRBV15 to TRBJ1-5, with D perhaps TRBD1 (5 bases). The germline CDR1 and CDR2 sequences are LNHNV and YYDKDF (reference sequence). CDR3 length equals 15 residues. Deletions cut 0 bases from V and 6 bases from J, with 12 bases between. The CDR3 sequence is CATSRDGQGGQPQHF. The CDR3 bases are TGTGCCACCAGCAGAGATGGGCAGGGCGGTCAGCCCCAGCATTTT.

The genes are TRBV11-2 and TRBJ1-5, with D unclear. This CDR3 is 15 amino acids long. Per germline, CDR1 SGHAT and CDR2 FQNNGV. The V end lost 5 bases, the J end lost 0 bases, and 11 bases lay between the germline ends. Written as DNA, the CDR3 is TGTGCCAGCAGCCTAAATTCCTATAGCAATCAGCCCCAGCATTTT. Its translation: CASSLNSYSNQPQHF.

The chain is built from TRBV6-6 and TRBJ2-2, with TRBD1 identical over 7 bases. The germline V gene has CDR1 MNHNY and CDR2 SVGAGI (reference sequence). J gave up 4 bases and V 6 bases, and 5 bases lay outside the gene matches. The CDR3 has 14 amino acids. The CDR3 loop reads CASSHPGGTGELFF. The CDR3 DNA sequence: TGTGCCAGCAGCCACCCAGGGGGCACCGGGGAGCTGTTTTTT.

The chain combines TRBV19 with TRBJ1-4, with 9 bases matching TRBD1. The CDR3 runs 13 residues. Germline CDR1 reads LNHDA; CDR2 reads SQIVND (reference sequence). V shed 10 bases, J shed 7 bases, and the junction held 7 bases outside the gene matches. CDR3 DNA sequence: TGTGCCACCAGACAGGGGGTTGGTGAAAAACTGTTTTTT. It is translated as CATRQGVGEKLFF.

The rearrangement uses TRBV3-1 (or the pseudogene TRBV3-2) and TRBJ1-1; D unclear. This CDR3 is 13 amino acids long. Per germline, CDR1 LGHDT and CDR2 YNNKEL (reference sequence). V was pared by 2 bases and J by 1 base, with 5 bases between. Here the CDR3 DNA reads TGTGCCAGCAGCCAAACACCGAACACTGAAGCTTTCTTT. Translation gives CASSQTPNTEAFF.